One and the same sample provided the 8 T cell receptor beta chains below, sequenced in a study of blood T cell repertoires in COVID-19. Measured with immunoSEQ multiplex PCR; TCRdb has only the in-frame clones, and not every one. Among about 430,000 clones listed, 88% were seen once. Material for sequencing was PBMCs or T cells enriched from blood (not recorded which). The receptors here all came from a woman under 30 who had been exposed to COVID-19.

This clone was recorded only once. V is TRBV6-5 and J is TRBJ1-6; perhaps TRBD1 as D (6 bases). Germline lookup yields CDR1 MNHEY and CDR2 SVGAGI. The CDR3 has 14 amino acids. V lost 2 bases to trimming and J lost 7 bases, with 9 bases between them. CDR3 nucleotide sequence: TGTGCCAGCAGTTACCTACAGGGAAATTCACCCCTCCACTTT. It translates to CASSYLQGNSPLHF.

V is TRBV2 and J is TRBJ2-7, with 11 positions matching TRBD2. The CDR3 is 15 amino acids. Germline assignment: CDR1 SNHLY and CDR2 FYNNEI. V dropped 6 bases and J dropped 1; count of bases not matched to a gene: 5. CDR3 protein: CASRPGLADSYEQYF. CDR3 nucleotides: TGTGCCAGCAGGCCGGGACTAGCGGATTCCTACGAGCAGTACTTC.

The genes are TRBV7-2 and TRBJ2-1; maybe TRBD2 (6 bases). The germline gives CDR1 SGHTA, CDR2 FQGNSA. The CDR3 runs to 13 residues. V was cut by 5 bases and J by 9 bases, with 14 bases left in between. CDR3 sequence: CASSLAWGVEQFF. CDR3 bases: TGTGCCAGCAGCCTCGCGTGGGGGGTTGAGCAGTTCTTC.

The genes are TRBV10-1 and TRBJ2-5; 10 bases are shared with TRBD2. CDR1 and CDR2 (germline): WNHNN, SYGVQD (reference sequence). The CDR3 is 15 residues long. V dropped 1 base and J dropped 3; count of bases not matched to a gene: 2. The CDR3 nucleotides read TGCGCCAGCAGTGAGTGGACTAGCGGAAAAGAGACCCAGTACTTC. Residues: CASSEWTSGKETQYF.

The gene calls are TRBV28 and TRBJ1-1, with 8 bases identical to TRBD1. CDR1 and CDR2 from the germline V gene are MDHEN and SYDVKM. The CDR3 has 17 amino acids. The ends lost 8 bases at V and 1 base at J; junction bases unmatched: 15. CDR3 in amino acids: CASLWLRQGAKNTEAFF. CDR3 nucleotide sequence: TGTGCCAGCTTATGGTTGCGTCAGGGGGCGAAGAACACTGAAGCTTTCTTT.

The chain joins TRBV14 to TRBJ2-6, with D perhaps TRBD2 (5 bases). The CDR3 is 18 amino acids. The germline gives CDR1 SGHDN, CDR2 FVKESK. V was cut by 5 bases and J by 3 bases, with 20 bases left in between. Here the CDR3 reads CASSERYAGSGGANVLTF. Written as DNA, the CDR3 is TGTGCCAGCAGCGAGAGATACGCGGGTTCCGGTGGGGCCAACGTCCTGACTTTC. Full variable domain (rest looked up from reference TRBV14 and TRBJ2-6): EAGVTQFPSHSVIEKGQTVTLRCDPISGHDNLYWYRRVMGKEIKFLLHFVKESKQDESGMPNNRFLAERTGGTYSTLKVQPAELEDSGVYFCASSERYAGSGGANVLTFGAGSRLTVL.

The gene calls are TRBV12-3 or TRBV12-4 and TRBJ2-2; 7 nucleotides align to TRBD1. V lost 6 bases, J lost 3 bases, and 1 base stayed unmatched. This CDR3 has 13 residues. This CDR3 is CASSGQDTGELFF. The CDR3 DNA sequence: TGTGCCAGCAGCGGACAGGACACCGGGGAGCTGTTTTTT.

This chain links TRBV28 with TRBJ1-2; 8 nucleotides agree with TRBD1. From germline, CDR1 is MDHEN and CDR2 SYDVKM. Germline trimming cut 4 bases from V and 5 bases from J; bases unmatched to any gene: 9. CDR3 length equals 15 residues. The CDR3: CASSSTPTGGYGYTF. In DNA form, the CDR3 reads TGTGCCAGCAGTTCCACCCCAACAGGGGGTTATGGCTACACCTTC.